The next 17 T cell receptor beta chains were all read from a single sample in a study of T cell responses to AZD1222 COVID-19 vaccine. Profiling relied on immunoSEQ multiplex PCR, and the TCRdb table lists in-frame clones only, not all of them. The data hold 250,000 to 300,000 clones, with about 94% observed a single time. Here the sequenced sample was peripheral blood, taken 28 days after the second AZD1222 dose. These receptors originate from an adult who received the AZD1222 COVID-19 vaccine.

J is TRBJ1-2 and V is TRBV5-4; D unresolved. Germline V gene lookup returns CDR1 SGHNT and CDR2 YYREEE (reference sequence). The CDR3 loop spans 14 amino acids. V was trimmed by 5 bases and J by 1 base, leaving 12 bases between them. The CDR3 is CASRPRDINYGYTF. The CDR3, as DNA: TGTGCCAGCAGGCCACGGGATATTAACTATGGCTACACCTTC.

The rearrangement uses TRBV10-3 and TRBJ2-7; D possibly matches TRBD1 or TRBD2 (5 bases each). CDR1 and CDR2 from the germline V gene are ENHRY and SYGVKD. With 6 bases removed from V and 4 bases from J, the gap between germline ends came to 13 bases. This CDR3 is 13 amino acids long. CDR3 sequence reads: CAIRKRDGYEQYF. The CDR3 DNA reads as TGTGCCATCAGGAAACGGGACGGATACGAGCAGTACTTC.

This chain connects TRBV23-1 to TRBJ2-7, with no clear D. TRBV23-1 is identified as an open reading frame with a role that is uncertain. Between the trimmed V and J ends, which lost 8 bases and 0 bases, there was a span of 11 bases. The CDR3 spans 13 residues. The CDR3 reads CASASGDSYEQYF. The CDR3 coding sequence is TGCGCCAGCGCCTCTGGAGACTCCTACGAGCAGTACTTC.

The V gene is TRBV28, the J gene TRBJ1-1; maybe TRBD1 (6 bases). V was pared by 5 bases and J by 5 bases, with 18 bases between. CDR1 is MDHEN, CDR2 SYDVKM, per germline. This CDR3 is 15 amino acids long. In DNA form, the CDR3 reads TGTGCCAGCAGTCCCGGGGGGGCAGGGGCTACTGAAGCTTTCTTT. This sequence encodes CASSPGGAGATEAFF.

The rearrangement links TRBV5-8 to TRBJ2-2, with a tentative D call TRBD1 (5 bases). The CDR3 consists of 15 residues. Germline V CDR1 and CDR2: SGHTS, YDEGEE. Trimming pared 4 bases from V and 1 base from J, leaving 11 bases between. This CDR3 reads CASSRETENTGELFF. For the CDR3, the DNA is TGTGCCAGCAGCCGCGAGACAGAGAACACCGGGGAGCTGTTTTTT.

The chain has TRBV10-3 and TRBJ1-2; 8 positions agree with TRBD1. The CDR3 spans 15 residues. J was trimmed by 7 bases and V by 3 bases; bases with no gene match: 10. Looked up from germline, CDR1 is ENHRY and CDR2 is SYGVKD. The CDR3 is CAISDLGQGLIGYTF. CDR3 nucleotide sequence: TGTGCCATCAGTGACCTCGGACAGGGACTAATTGGCTACACCTTC.

The chain employs TRBV9 and TRBJ2-7; 7 bases are a match to TRBD2. The CDR3 consists of 14 residues. Looked up from germline, CDR1 is SGDLS and CDR2 is YYNGEE. The J segment lost 2 bases and the V segment lost 4 bases, leaving 6 bases of the junction unmatched. The CDR3 DNA sequence: TGTGCCAGCAGCCCCGGACTAGGAGCCTACGAGCAGTACTTC. Translated, it gives CASSPGLGAYEQYF.

Here the CDR3 reads CASSELQVQGYTF. Here the CDR3 DNA reads TGTGCCAGCAGTGAACTACAGGTTCAGGGCTACACCTTC. This chain connects TRBV6-1 to TRBJ1-2; D perhaps matches TRBD1 (5 bases). The germline V gene encodes CDR1 MNHNS and CDR2 SASEGT. This CDR3 spans 13 amino acids. V lost 2 bases to trimming and J lost 8 bases, with 12 bases between them.

The rearrangement links TRBV5-1 to TRBJ2-7; weak D call: TRBD1 (6 bases). Trimming cost V 4 bases and J 2 bases, with 13 bases left between them. Germline V lookup: CDR1 SGHRS, CDR2 YFSETQ. The CDR3 runs to 14 residues. CDR3 loop: CASSPRDTTYEQYF. The CDR3 DNA sequence: TGCGCCAGCAGCCCCCGGGACACTACCTACGAGCAGTACTTC.

The J gene is TRBJ1-2, the V gene TRBV9, with D possibly matching TRBD1 (6 bases). The CDR3 has 14 amino acids. V lost 0 bases, J lost 5 bases, and 11 bases lay in between. Germline values: CDR1 SGDLS, CDR2 YYNGEE. The CDR3 bases are TGTGCCAGCAGCGTAGCTCCAGACAGGTATGGCTACACCTTC. Its protein product is CASSVAPDRYGYTF. Together with reference TRBV9 and TRBJ1-2, the CDR3 gives the full variable domain: DSGVTQTPKHLITATGQRVTLRCSPRSGDLSVYWYQQSLDQGLQFLIQYYNGEERAKGNILERFSAQQFPDLHSELNLSSLELGDSALYFCASSVAPDRYGYTFGSGTRLTVV.

The V call is TRBV10-3, the J call TRBJ2-7; 11 nucleotides match TRBD1. Germline V gene lookup returns CDR1 ENHRY and CDR2 SYGVKD. This CDR3 is 14 amino acids long. V lost 4 bases, J lost 5 bases, and 4 bases stayed unmatched. The CDR3 sequence is CAISGGQGAHEQYF. CDR3 DNA: TGTGCCATCAGTGGTGGACAGGGGGCACACGAGCAGTACTTC.

The chain is built from TRBV5-1 and TRBJ1-1; 8 bases are a match to TRBD1. Germline lookup yields CDR1 SGHRS and CDR2 YFSETQ. CDR3 length equals 15 residues. Trimming removed 0 bases from V and 5 bases from J; junction bases left unmatched: 6. The CDR3 nucleotides read TGCGCCAGCAGCTTGGCCGGACAGGGAGGTACTGAAGCTTTCTTT. It specifies CASSLAGQGGTEAFF.

This sequence joins TRBV3-1 (or the pseudogene TRBV3-2) and TRBJ2-3; 8 nucleotides align to TRBD1. V lost 5 bases to trimming and J lost 4 bases; unmatched junction nucleotides: 5. Germline V lookup: CDR1 LGHDT, CDR2 YNNKEL (reference sequence). This CDR3 contains 14 residues. The DNA for the CDR3 is TGTGCCAGCAGCGAGACAGGGGCGTCAGATACGCAGTATTTT. The encoded protein is CASSETGASDTQYF.

The chain has TRBV27 and TRBJ2-2, with D uncertain. In germline, CDR1 is MNHEY, CDR2 SMNVEV (reference sequence). V was clipped by 6 bases and J by 2 bases, with 10 bases between them. CDR3 length equals 14 residues. The CDR3 here is CASRPTGNTGELFF. Here the CDR3 DNA reads TGTGCCAGCAGGCCAACCGGCAACACCGGGGAGCTGTTTTTT.

This chain joins TRBV19 and TRBJ1-2; a possible D gene is TRBD1 (6 bases). The V gene lost 6 bases and the J gene lost 2 bases, with 13 bases spanning the gap. CDR1 is LNHDA, CDR2 SQIVND, per germline (reference sequence). The CDR3 loop spans 14 amino acids. In DNA, the CDR3 is TGTGCCAGTAGGGAGCAACAGGGAAACTATGGCTACACCTTC. Encoded protein: CASREQQGNYGYTF.

The chain couples TRBV28 to TRBJ1-1; TRBD1 matches at 7 bases. The germline V gene has CDR1 MDHEN and CDR2 SYDVKM. CDR3 length: 10 residues. V gave up 5 bases and J gave up 14 bases; unmatched junction bases: 5. CDR3 sequence reads: CASSGHRGFF. The CDR3 DNA sequence: TGTGCCAGCAGTGGCCACAGGGGCTTCTTT.

Only one count was recorded for this clone. The chain recombines TRBV5-6 with TRBJ2-4; D unclear. CDR1 and CDR2 from the germline V gene are SGHDT and YYEEEE. The V end was cut by 0 bases, the J end by 0 bases, with 10 bases between. The CDR3 has 16 residues. CDR3 nucleotide sequence: TGTGCCAGCAGCTTGGCCCAGGAGCTAGCCAAAAACATTCAGTACTTC. Translating gives CASSLAQELAKNIQYF.